This T cell receptor beta chain emerged from a study of shared clonotypes between healthy human individuals. Whole-study context: Per donor, three plates held CD4 naive cells, three held CD4 memory, two held CD8 naive and one held CD8 memory.

Measured with immunoSEQ multiplex PCR; TCRdb has only the in-frame clones, and not every one. The data show around 2.1 million clones, 90% to 95% seen once. Naive CD8 cells lacked CD45RO and underwent positive selection for CCR7, leaving out terminally differentiated effector memory CD45RA+ cells. The sample consisted of naive CD8+ T cells from PBMCs. The receptor was derived from a man aged 18 to 30 in good health. Some clones in this sample may be carry-over from other donors' samples.

The CDR3 DNA sequence: TGTGCCAGCAGCCCAGGAGGCGGTCAGCCCCAGCATTTT. This gives the protein CASSPGGGQPQHF. The chain couples TRBV27 to TRBJ1-5; D gene ambiguous. The CDR3 is 13 residues long. The germline CDR1 and CDR2 sequences are MNHEY and SMNVEV (reference sequence). The V end lost 6 bases, the J end lost 6 bases, and 12 bases lay between the germline ends.